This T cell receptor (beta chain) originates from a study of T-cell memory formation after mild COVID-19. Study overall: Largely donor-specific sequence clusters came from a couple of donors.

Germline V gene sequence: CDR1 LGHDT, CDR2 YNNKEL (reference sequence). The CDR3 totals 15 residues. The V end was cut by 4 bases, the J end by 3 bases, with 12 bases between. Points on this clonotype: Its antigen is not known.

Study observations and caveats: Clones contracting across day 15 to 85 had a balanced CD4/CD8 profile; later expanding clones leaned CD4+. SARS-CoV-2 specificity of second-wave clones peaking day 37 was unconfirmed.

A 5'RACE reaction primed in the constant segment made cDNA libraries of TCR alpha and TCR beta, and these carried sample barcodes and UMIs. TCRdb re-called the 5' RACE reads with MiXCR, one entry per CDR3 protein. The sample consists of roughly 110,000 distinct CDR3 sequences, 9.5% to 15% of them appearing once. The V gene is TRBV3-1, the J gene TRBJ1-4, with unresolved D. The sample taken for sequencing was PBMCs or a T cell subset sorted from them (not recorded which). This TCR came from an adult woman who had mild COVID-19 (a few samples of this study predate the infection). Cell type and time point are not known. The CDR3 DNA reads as TGTGCCAGCAGCCCCGGACGGGTGTCTAATGAAAAACTGTTTTTT. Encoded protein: CASSPGRVSNEKLFF.